The rows below give T cell receptor beta chains drawn from one sample of a study of blood T cell repertoires in COVID-19. The repertoire was sequenced with immunoSEQ multiplex PCR; TCRdb's copy has only in-frame clones and lacks some. The sample includes around 250,000 clones, 86% of them seen just once. Sequencing was done on a sample of peripheral blood. The receptors come from a woman aged 80 or over with COVID-19, enrolled during active disease. Each CDR3 is given with its conserved first and last residue. Each record gives: J gene, clone size, D gene, V gene, CDR3 DNA, CDR3 protein. A D gene is named only where the DNA matches it firmly. The size of a clone is reported for some rows only, either as once, few or many, or as a class for expanded clones.

j_gene: TRBJ1-2; abundance: .; d_gene: .; v_gene: TRBV25-1; CDR3nt: TGTGCCAGCATTAGGGGTGGCTACACCTTC; CDR3aa: CASIRGGYTF
j_gene: TRBJ2-5; abundance: .; d_gene: .; v_gene: TRBV11-2; CDR3nt: TGTGCCAGCAGCCCGAGGACAGAACGACAAGAGACCCAGTACTTC; CDR3aa: CASSPRTERQETQYF
j_gene: TRBJ1-4; abundance: .; d_gene: .; v_gene: TRBV2; CDR3nt: TGTGCCAGCAGAGACAACAAGGAAAAACTGTTTTTT; CDR3aa: CASRDNKEKLFF
j_gene: TRBJ2-7; abundance: .; d_gene: TRBD1; v_gene: TRBV6-5; CDR3nt: TGTGCCAGCAGCGGGACAGTCAGCTCCTACGAGCAGTACTTC; CDR3aa: CASSGTVSSYEQYF
j_gene: TRBJ1-1; abundance: .; d_gene: TRBD1; v_gene: TRBV4-1; CDR3nt: TGCGCCAGCAGCTACGGGACAGGGGGAGCCTTGAGCACTGAAGCTTTCTTT; CDR3aa: CASSYGTGGALSTEAFF
j_gene: TRBJ2-5; abundance: .; d_gene: .; v_gene: TRBV28; CDR3nt: TGTGCCAGCACCCAACAGGGTGCGGGTCAGAGGGCCCAGTACTTC; CDR3aa: CASTQQGAGQRAQYF
j_gene: TRBJ2-3; abundance: .; d_gene: .; v_gene: TRBV5-6; CDR3nt: TGTGCCAGCAGCTTGTACGAGACATCCAATTCACAGAATACGCAGTATTTT; CDR3aa: CASSLYETSNSQNTQYF
j_gene: TRBJ1-1; abundance: .; d_gene: TRBD1; v_gene: TRBV6-5; CDR3nt: TGTGCCAGCAGTTTAGACAGGGGGATCGCTGAAGCTTTCTTT; CDR3aa: CASSLDRGIAEAFF
j_gene: TRBJ2-5; abundance: once; d_gene: .; v_gene: TRBV7-8; CDR3nt: TGTGCCAGCAGCTTAGGCGAGGGAGAGACCCAGTACTTC; CDR3aa: CASSLGEGETQYF
j_gene: TRBJ1-6; abundance: .; d_gene: .; v_gene: TRBV6-5; CDR3nt: TGTGCCAGCAGTTCCCCACCAGATTCACCCCTCCACTTT; CDR3aa: CASSSPPDSPLHF
j_gene: TRBJ1-4; abundance: .; d_gene: TRBD1; v_gene: TRBV2; CDR3nt: TGTGCCAGCAGTGCTCAGGGGGCGTCTAATGAAAAACTGTTTTTT; CDR3aa: CASSAQGASNEKLFF
j_gene: TRBJ2-1; abundance: .; d_gene: .; v_gene: TRBV5-1; CDR3nt: TGCGCCAGCAGCTCGGGACTTCAATCCTACAATGAGCAGTTCTTC; CDR3aa: CASSSGLQSYNEQFF
j_gene: TRBJ2-3; abundance: .; d_gene: TRBD2; v_gene: TRBV11-2; CDR3nt: TGTGCCAGCAGCTTAGATCCTCCCGGGACTAGCGGGGGAACAGATACGCAGTATTTT; CDR3aa: CASSLDPPGTSGGTDTQYF
j_gene: TRBJ2-1; abundance: .; d_gene: TRBD2; v_gene: TRBV19; CDR3nt: TGTGCCAGTAGTATACCGGGGGGGCCGGGTGAGCAGTTCTTC; CDR3aa: CASSIPGGPGEQFF
j_gene: TRBJ1-1; abundance: .; d_gene: TRBD1; v_gene: TRBV27; CDR3nt: TGTGCCAGCAGTTTACTTACGGGGGACAGAAAAGCTTTCTTT; CDR3aa: CASSLLTGDRKAFF
j_gene: TRBJ2-5; abundance: .; d_gene: .; v_gene: TRBV24-1; CDR3nt: TGTGCCACCAGTGAGGGGGGGGCGCGGCAACAAGAGACCCAGTACTTC; CDR3aa: CATSEGGARQQETQYF
j_gene: TRBJ1-1; abundance: .; d_gene: TRBD1; v_gene: TRBV19; CDR3nt: TGTGCCAGCCGGGACAGGGGGGGGAACACTGAAGCTTTCTTT; CDR3aa: CASRDRGGNTEAFF
j_gene: TRBJ2-2; abundance: .; d_gene: TRBD2; v_gene: TRBV19; CDR3nt: TGTGCCAGTACAGGACTAGCTATGAACACCGGGGAGCTGTTTTTT; CDR3aa: CASTGLAMNTGELFF
j_gene: TRBJ2-5; abundance: .; d_gene: TRBD2; v_gene: TRBV9; CDR3nt: TGTGCCAGCAGCGTCGGGACTAGCGGGGGGGCAGGGTACCAAGAGACCCAGTACTTC; CDR3aa: CASSVGTSGGAGYQETQYF
j_gene: TRBJ1-2; abundance: .; d_gene: TRBD1; v_gene: TRBV6-5; CDR3nt: TGTGCCAGCAGTTACCGGGACAGAGGCTATGGCTACACCTTC; CDR3aa: CASSYRDRGYGYTF